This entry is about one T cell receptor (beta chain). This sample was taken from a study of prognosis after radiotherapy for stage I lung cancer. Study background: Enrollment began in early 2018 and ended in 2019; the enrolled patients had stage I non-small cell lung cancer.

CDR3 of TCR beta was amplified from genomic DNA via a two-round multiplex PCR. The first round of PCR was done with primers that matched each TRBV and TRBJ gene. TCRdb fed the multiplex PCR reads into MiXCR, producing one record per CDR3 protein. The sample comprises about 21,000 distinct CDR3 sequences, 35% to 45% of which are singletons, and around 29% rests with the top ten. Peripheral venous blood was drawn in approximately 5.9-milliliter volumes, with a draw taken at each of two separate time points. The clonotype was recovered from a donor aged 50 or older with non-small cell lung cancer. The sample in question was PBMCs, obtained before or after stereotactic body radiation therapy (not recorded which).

The CDR3 DNA sequence: TGTGCCAGCACCTCCGGCGACTATGGCTACACCTTC. Protein product: CASTSGDYGYTF. The chain is built from TRBV6-2 or TRBV6-3 and TRBJ1-2; no definite D call. The CDR3 totals 12 residues. Deletions cut 7 bases from V and 3 bases from J, with 9 bases between. CDR1 MNHEY and CDR2 SVGEGT come from the germline V gene.